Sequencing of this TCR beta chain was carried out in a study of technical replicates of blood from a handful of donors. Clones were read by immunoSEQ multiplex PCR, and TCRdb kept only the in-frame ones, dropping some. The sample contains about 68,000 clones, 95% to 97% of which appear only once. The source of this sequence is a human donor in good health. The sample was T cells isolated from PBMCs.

CDR3: CASSEEAGAFF. In nucleotides, the CDR3 is TGTGCCAGCAGTGAAGAGGCAGGAGCTTTCTTT. The chain carries TRBV2 and TRBJ1-1, with D hard to call. CDR1 and CDR2 from the germline V gene are SNHLY and FYNNEI. The length of the CDR3 is 11 residues. Between the trimmed V and J ends, which lost 1 base and 10 bases, there was a span of 7 bases. The full variable domain, its missing parts supplied by reference TRBV2 and TRBJ1-1, is EPEVTQTPSHQVTQMGQEVILRCVPISNHLYFYWYRQILGQKVEFLVSFYNNEISEKSEIFDDQFSVERPDGSNFTLKIRSTKLEDSAMYFCASSEEAGAFFGQGTRLTVV.